This TCR beta chain was profiled in a study of T-cell memory formation after mild COVID-19. Study-level points and caveats: Clones that contracted from day 15 to 85 were balanced CD4/CD8, while later expanders leaned CD4+.

5'RACE primed at constant segments yielded TCR alpha and TCR beta cDNA libraries bearing sample barcodes and UMIs. TCRdb itself ran the 5' RACE reads through MiXCR, one entry per CDR3 protein. Counted here are roughly 160,000 distinct CDR3 sequences, around 10% occurring once; the ten biggest clones make up approximately 4%. Note on this clonotype: Its antigen is not known.

Germline CDR1 reads SEHNR; CDR2 reads FQNEAQ (reference sequence). The CDR3 sequence is 14 residues long. V lost 4 bases and J lost 5; bases outside the gene matches: 6. Material: PBMCs or a T cell subset sorted from them (not recorded which). The sequence came from a man younger than 30 who had mild COVID-19 (a few samples of this study predate the infection). Cell type and time point are not known. The V and J genes are TRBV7-9 and TRBJ2-5; 8 nucleotides agree with TRBD2. CDR3 in amino acids: CASSYGRGGETQYF. CDR3 nucleotide sequence: TGTGCCAGCAGCTACGGACGGGGGGGGGAGACCCAGTACTTC.